The T cell receptor (beta chain) described here comes from a study of cytomegalovirus exposure and HLA in healthy donors. Across the whole study: Previous work identified 117 million unique TCR beta sequences from 200 million or so T cells. Study-wide results and limits: More clonal expansion characterized HLA-associated TCR beta chains than equally common others in a later analysis. Cytomegalovirus-associated status was assigned to fewer than 200 TCR beta chains.

Remarks on this clone: What it binds is unknown.

CDR1 and CDR2 from the germline V gene are WSHSY and SAAADI. The CDR3 sequence is 15 residues long. Trimming cost V 4 bases and J 3 bases, with 15 bases left between them. The PCR was carried out with 60 Vbeta primers and 13 Jbeta primers. Clones were sequenced by immunoSEQ multiplex PCR, and TCRdb holds only the in-frame ones, with some missing. The table shows 150,000 or so clones, with about four fifths occurring only once. The V and J genes are TRBV10-2 and TRBJ1-1; possibly TRBD1 for D (5 bases). The TCR originated in a man between 18 and 29 years old in good health and CMV-seronegative. The sequenced material came from PBMCs. DNA for the CDR3: TGCGCCAGCAGTGCGGGGGGGGGAGAGCACACTGAAGCTTTCTTT. This sequence encodes CASSAGGGEHTEAFF.